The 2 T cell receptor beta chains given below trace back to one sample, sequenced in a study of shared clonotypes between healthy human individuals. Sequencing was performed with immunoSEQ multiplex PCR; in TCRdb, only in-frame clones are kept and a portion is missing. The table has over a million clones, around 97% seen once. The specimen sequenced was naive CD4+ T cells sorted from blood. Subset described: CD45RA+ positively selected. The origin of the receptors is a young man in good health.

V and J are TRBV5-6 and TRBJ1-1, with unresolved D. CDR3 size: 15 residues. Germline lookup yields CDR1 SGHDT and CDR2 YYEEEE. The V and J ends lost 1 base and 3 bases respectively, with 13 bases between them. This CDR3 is CASSLKTAGDTEAFF. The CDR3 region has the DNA TGTGCCAGCAGCTTGAAAACGGCCGGGGACACTGAAGCTTTCTTT.

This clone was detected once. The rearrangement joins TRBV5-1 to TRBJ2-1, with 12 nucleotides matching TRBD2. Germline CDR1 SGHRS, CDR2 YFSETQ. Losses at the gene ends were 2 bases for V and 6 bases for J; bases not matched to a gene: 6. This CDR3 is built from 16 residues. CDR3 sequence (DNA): TGCGCCAGCAGCTTCCTGACTAGCGGGAGTGGCAATGAGCAGTTCTTC. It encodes CASSFLTSGSGNEQFF.